The 27 T cell receptor beta chains presented below share a single source sample, sequenced in a study of human T cells and chemical hapten exposure. Time point reported: patch test 1, 2 weeks after DPC sensitization. Described treatment: therapeutic diphenylcyclopropenone sensitization with weekly scalp DPC. Each CDR3 protein gets one entry after TCRdb re-called the RACE reads with MiXCR. This sample has 370,000 or so distinct CDR3 sequences; more than 4.5% occur once, and the top ten carry around 2.3%. Specimen: whole blood, collected in connection with sensitization to the hapten diphenylcyclopropenone (DPC). The source of these receptors is a woman in her forties or fifties with alopecia areata. Some clones in this sample may be carry-over from other donors' samples.

The chain links TRBV6-5 to TRBJ2-1; 11 nucleotides line up with TRBD2. Losses at the gene ends were 0 bases for V and 5 bases for J; bases not matched to a gene: 3. Germline-derived CDR1 and CDR2 are MNHEY and SVGAGI. The CDR3 contains 16 residues. CDR3 nucleotide sequence: TGTGCCAGCAGTTACTCAAGACTAGCGGGGAACAATGAGCAGTTCTTC. Translation: CASSYSRLAGNNEQFF.

This clonotype appeared many times. This rearrangement joins TRBV28 to TRBJ2-1; tentatively, D is TRBD2 (5 bases). Trimming removed 3 bases at V and 8 bases at J, with 8 bases between. The germline gives CDR1 MDHEN, CDR2 SYDVKM. The CDR3 is made up of 12 amino acids. For the CDR3, the DNA is TGTGCCAGCAGTTTCGCGGGCGATGAGCAGTTCTTC. It codes for CASSFAGDEQFF.

The chain recombines TRBV7-9 with TRBJ1-4; 9 bases map to TRBD1. CDR1 and CDR2 (germline): SEHNR, FQNEAQ (reference sequence). The CDR3 loop spans 16 amino acids. J lost 7 bases, V lost 5 bases, and 11 bases had no gene match. The CDR3 bases are TGTGCCAGCAGCCGGGGACAGGGCAGGAATCTTGAAAAACTGTTTTTT. Translated: CASSRGQGRNLEKLFF.

The sample holds many counts of this clonotype. Here the CDR3 DNA reads TGTGCCACGCATGAGCGCAGCGGGGCAGATACGCAGTATTTT. It translates to CATHERSGADTQYF. The chain recombines TRBV10-3 with TRBJ2-3; TRBD2 matches 7 bases. This CDR3 has 14 amino acids. The ends lost 10 bases at V and 4 bases at J; junction bases unmatched: 11. In germline, CDR1 is ENHRY, CDR2 SYGVKD.

This clonotype was recorded many times. The chain combines TRBV27 with TRBJ1-1, with D possibly being TRBD1 (6 bases). The V end was cut by 5 bases, the J end by 0 bases, with 10 bases between. CDR3 size: 14 residues. CDR1 is MNHEY and CDR2 is SMNVEV in the germline V gene (reference sequence). CDR3 coding DNA: TGTGCCAGCAGTGGCGGACAGTTGAACACTGAAGCTTTCTTT. Translating gives CASSGGQLNTEAFF.

V gene TRBV7-9 combines with J gene TRBJ1-1; D not resolved. The CDR3 is 14 amino acids. V was pared by 5 bases and J by 6 bases, with 16 bases between. Germline CDR1 reads SEHNR; CDR2 reads FQNEAQ (reference sequence). CDR3 sequence reads: CASSPAWVISEAFF. CDR3 nucleotides: TGTGCCAGCAGCCCGGCATGGGTTATCTCTGAAGCTTTCTTT. The variable domain in full, completed from reference TRBV7-9 and TRBJ1-1, reads DTGVSQNPRHKITKRGQNVTFRCDPISEHNRLYWYRQTLGQGPEFLTYFQNEAQLEKSRLLSDRFSAERPKGSFSTLEIQRTEQGDSAMYLCASSPAWVISEAFFGQGTRLTVV.

This clonotype has just a few counts. The chain has TRBV5-5 and TRBJ2-1; D might be TRBD1 or TRBD2, each matching 5 bases. The germline V gene has CDR1 SGHKS and CDR2 YYEKEE (reference sequence). Trimming shortened V by 0 bases and J by 5 bases, and 9 bases separated the two germline ends. The CDR3 runs 14 residues. The CDR3 DNA is TGTGCCAGCAGCTTGGGAGGGGTGCACAATGAGCAGTTCTTC. Amino acid sequence: CASSLGGVHNEQFF.

This clonotype was detected only a few times. This sequence joins TRBV29-1 and TRBJ2-3; 8 bases match TRBD2. From germline, CDR1 is SQVTM and CDR2 ANQGSEA. V lost 0 bases and J lost 8; bases outside the gene matches: 7. CDR3 size: 14 residues. CDR3 sequence reads: CSVEEGLAGRTQYF. CDR3 sequence (DNA): TGCAGCGTTGAAGAAGGGCTAGCGGGTCGTACGCAGTATTTT.

The V and J genes are TRBV11-2 and TRBJ2-4, with D possibly TRBD2 on 5 matching bases. The germline V gene encodes CDR1 SGHAT and CDR2 FQNNGV. The V end lost 1 base, the J end lost 12 bases, and 19 bases lay between the germline ends. The length of the CDR3 is 15 residues. The CDR3, as DNA: TGTGCCAGCAGCTTAGTTTCCGACTACCACGGGAATCAGTACTTC. Amino acid sequence: CASSLVSDYHGNQYF.

This clonotype was found many times. The chain couples TRBV6-5 to TRBJ2-2; 7 bases match TRBD1. The J segment lost 4 bases and the V segment lost 2 bases, leaving 4 bases of the junction unmatched. The CDR3 loop spans 15 amino acids. From germline, CDR1 is MNHEY and CDR2 SVGAGI. Here the CDR3 reads CASSYRPGGTGELFF. CDR3 DNA: TGTGCCAGCAGTTACCGCCCAGGGGGCACCGGGGAGCTGTTTTTT.

This clonotype was recorded many times. This chain uses TRBV12-3 or TRBV12-4 with TRBJ2-1; unclear D gene. With 7 bases removed from V and 8 bases from J, the gap between germline ends came to 12 bases. This CDR3 has 12 amino acids. The DNA of the CDR3 is TGTGCCAGCACCCTGGCTGGTTATGAGCAGTTCTTC. This sequence encodes CASTLAGYEQFF.

This chain uses TRBV7-2 with TRBJ2-1; 11 bases agree with TRBD2. CDR3 length equals 19 residues. The V gene end was trimmed by 2 bases and the J gene end by 5 bases; junction bases not matched to a gene: 14. In germline, CDR1 is SGHTA, CDR2 FQGNSA. The chain's CDR3 is CASSLRTSGSRGWDNEQFF. The DNA for the CDR3 is TGTGCCAGCAGCTTAAGAACTAGCGGGAGTCGGGGCTGGGACAATGAGCAGTTCTTC.

In its sample, this clonotype was seen many times. The chain uses TRBV6-1 and TRBJ1-5; D gene unclear. The germline V gene has CDR1 MNHNS and CDR2 SASEGT. The CDR3 spans 16 residues. Trimming removed 0 bases from V and 0 bases from J, with 9 bases in between. Written as DNA, the CDR3 is TGTGCCAGCAGTGAAGCTGCTATCCATAGCAATCAGCCCCAGCATTTT. This sequence encodes CASSEAAIHSNQPQHF.

With regard to this clonotype: Just one base apart from a much larger clone, this may be a read error. The rearrangement uses TRBV9 and TRBJ2-7; 7 nucleotides match TRBD2. This CDR3 has 15 amino acids. Germline-derived CDR1 and CDR2 are SGDLS and YYNGEE. The V gene end was trimmed by 0 bases and the J gene end by 0 bases; junction bases not matched to a gene: 3. CDR3 residues: CASSVDGGSSYEQYF. As DNA, the CDR3 is TGTGCCAGCAGCGTAGACGGGGGGAGCTCCTACGAGCAGTACTTC.

This clonotype showed up just a few times. The rearrangement links TRBV20-1 to TRBJ1-4; TRBD1 is a possible D gene (5 bases). CDR3 length equals 13 residues. Germline-derived CDR1 and CDR2 are DFQATT and SNEGSKA (reference sequence). V gave up 3 bases and J gave up 7 bases, with 12 bases separating them. The CDR3 DNA is TGCAGTGCTAGGGGACCTAGTGGTGAAAAACTGTTTTTT. It translates to CSARGPSGEKLFF.

The sample holds many counts of this clonotype. The V and J genes are TRBV27 and TRBJ1-5; D remains ambiguous. The V end was cut by 5 bases, the J end by 1 base, with 12 bases between. The CDR3 loop spans 15 amino acids. CDR1 and CDR2 from the germline V gene are MNHEY and SMNVEV (reference sequence). The CDR3 sequence is CASSKVSGSNQPQHF. CDR3 coding DNA: TGTGCCAGCAGTAAAGTCTCGGGGAGCAATCAGCCCCAGCATTTT.

This clonotype was counted ten times or more. The chain recombines TRBV7-2 with TRBJ2-6; TRBD2 might be the D (6 bases). V was shortened by 2 bases and J by 0 bases, with 14 bases between the two germline ends. The germline V gene has CDR1 SGHTA and CDR2 FQGNSA. This CDR3 comprises 18 residues. CDR3 region: CASSLRAAGRSGANVLTF. CDR3 coding DNA: TGTGCCAGCAGCTTACGCGCAGCGGGCCGCTCTGGGGCCAACGTCCTGACTTTC.

The chain links TRBV4-2 to TRBJ2-7, with TRBD2 matching 7 bases. The CDR3 is 16 amino acids. V lost 3 bases, J lost 0 bases, and 8 bases stayed unmatched. Germline CDR1 LGHNA, CDR2 YNFKEQ. DNA for the CDR3: TGTGCCAGCAGCCAGGGTAGCGGGCGACCCTCCTACGAGCAGTACTTC. As protein: CASSQGSGRPSYEQYF.

This clonotype was counted at least ten times. The chain joins TRBV5-1 to TRBJ1-1; D unresolved. The CDR3 runs 13 residues. V was cut by 3 bases and J by 5 bases, with 11 bases left in between. From germline, CDR1 is SGHRS and CDR2 YFSETQ. DNA for the CDR3: TGCGCCAGCAGCTCGCAAAGGGATACTGAAGCTTTCTTT. Its translation is CASSSQRDTEAFF.

This clonotype showed up many times. The chain uses TRBV7-9 and TRBJ2-7; 9 positions match TRBD1. V gave up 5 bases and J gave up 0 bases; unmatched junction bases: 5. CDR3 length equals 15 residues. Germline-derived CDR1 and CDR2 are SEHNR and FQNEAQ (reference sequence). The CDR3 region is CASSLPGQGSYEQYF. As DNA, the CDR3 is TGTGCCAGCAGCCTACCGGGACAGGGCTCCTACGAGCAGTACTTC.

This clonotype showed up many times. This CDR3 reads CASSYSTGTRAKNIQYF. DNA for the CDR3: TGTGCCAGCAGTTACTCGACCGGTACTCGAGCCAAAAACATTCAGTACTTC. V and J are TRBV6-5 and TRBJ2-4; D remains unclear. Germline CDR1 and CDR2: MNHEY and SVGAGI. This CDR3 is built from 17 residues. Trimming left V 0 bases short and J 0 bases short, with 12 bases between.

This clonotype has ten or more counts. The chain couples TRBV29-1 to TRBJ2-4; D possibly corresponds to TRBD2 (6 bases). Trimming stripped 6 bases from V and 8 bases from J, with 11 bases between. This CDR3 is built from 11 residues. Germline loops: CDR1 SQVTM, CDR2 ANQGSEA. CDR3 DNA sequence: TGCAGCGTCGCGACGGGGGACATTCAGTACTTC. Translated: CSVATGDIQYF.

This clonotype was observed a few times. This rearrangement joins TRBV11-2 to TRBJ2-1; D is perhaps TRBD2 (6 bases). V gave up 5 bases and J gave up 10 bases, with 15 bases separating them. This CDR3 comprises 13 residues. Germline CDR1 and CDR2: SGHAT and FQNNGV. CDR3 DNA sequence: TGTGCCAGCAGCCTAGGAGGGGTAGGGGAGCAGTTCTTC. Encoded protein: CASSLGGVGEQFF.

This clonotype occurred many times. This chain uses TRBV5-1 with TRBJ1-1; weak D call: TRBD1 (6 bases). Germline V gene sequence: CDR1 SGHRS, CDR2 YFSETQ. With 4 bases removed from V and 4 bases from J, the gap between germline ends came to 23 bases. CDR3 length: 17 residues. The CDR3 DNA is TGCGCCAGCAGCCGGACTGGCGAGGGGGGTCGGACCACTGAAGCTTTCTTT. Translation: CASSRTGEGGRTTEAFF.

This clonotype was picked up one time. A much larger clone lies one base from this, so it may be a read error. The chain links TRBV6-2 or TRBV6-3 to TRBJ2-1, with a weak D call TRBD2 (5 bases). This CDR3 spans 14 amino acids. Germline CDR1 and CDR2: MNHEY and SVGEGT. V dropped 5 bases and J dropped 4 bases, with 12 bases sitting between them. CDR3 protein: CASSDSVGYNEQFF. The CDR3 coding sequence is TGTGCCAGCAGTGATAGCGTGGGTTACAATGAGCAGTTCTTC.

Many counts were recorded for this clonotype. The J gene is TRBJ1-2, the V gene TRBV29-1, with TRBD1 matching over 7 bases. V was pared by 0 bases and J by 0 bases, with 1 base of the junction left unmatched. Germline CDR1 is SQVTM and CDR2 is ANQGSEA. This CDR3 is 14 amino acids long. CDR3 bases: TGCAGCGTTGAAGATCAGGGGGCTAACTATGGCTACACCTTC. This gives the protein CSVEDQGANYGYTF.

This clonotype was detected only a few times. This chain uses TRBV27 with TRBJ2-2; D is possibly TRBD2 (5 bases). CDR1 is MNHEY and CDR2 is SMNVEV in the germline V gene (reference sequence). This CDR3 has 15 residues. V was pared by 5 bases and J by 5 bases, with 15 bases between. In nucleotides, the CDR3 is TGTGCCAGCAGTCAAGGGAGCGGCTGGACCGGGGAGCTGTTTTTT. Its protein product is CASSQGSGWTGELFF.